This TCR beta chain derives from a study of T cell responses to AZD1222 COVID-19 vaccine (dated by TCRdb to about 2021). In the study overall: Because spike-specific TCR depth and breadth did not differ between the two schedules, AZD1222 recipients who got a second dose at roughly 4 weeks were pooled with those who got a second dose at roughly 12 weeks. TCR sequencing covered fewer than 250 trial participants: 207 given two doses of AZD1222 and some 25 given two doses of MenACWY control vaccine. Trial participants were enrolled by age into 18-55, 56-69 and 70-plus year subgroups, with roughly 150, 30 and 60 TCR-sequenced participants respectively.

Findings and caveats that apply to the study as a whole: In the small 56-69-year group, the increase in depth fell short of significance, most likely because of low power. Vaccine-associated CD4 TCRs spanned the whole spike protein, with dominant responses in regions 160-218 and 743-854. Participants were mostly white British, with more females than males. The authors suggested clonal diversity may have been underestimated. No day 14 peak-response samples were available, so repertoires were characterized only after the peak T cell response. Only five or six AZD1222 recipients were SARS-CoV-2 seropositive at baseline, limiting conclusions about previously exposed vaccinees. Reportedly, close to half of the unique spike-specific TCRs recognized epitopes lying outside the regions that are mutated in the B.1.351 and B.1.1.7 variants. After two AZD1222 doses, spike-specific TCR breadth and depth were significantly higher than at day 0 and than in MenACWY recipients.

The meaning of the sample's time point label: baseline before first vaccination. Vaccinee samples were obtained from the UK trials COV001 and COV002, which included a single-blind randomized controlled phase 2/3 trial of AZD1222 (ChAdOx1 nCoV-19) in healthy adults. For TCRbeta chain sequencing, PBMC samples were collected from trial participants at day 0 and at day 28 after the second dose. A word on this clone: Its antigen specificity is not known. Per-base quality was not reported, and no clone a single base away is much larger than it.

The CDR3 regions of human TCRbeta chains were subjected to immunosequencing. The original pipeline was this. Repertoire TCRs were matched against a reference library of SARS-CoV-2-specific TCRs generated with the MIRA antigen-specificity platform. Breadth meant the fraction of unique TCRs that were SARS-CoV-2-associated, whereas depth meant the fraction of total T cells that were SARS-CoV-2-associated. Using the MIRA data, each spike-specific TCR was mapped to the spike region that the TCR reacts to and placed in a CD4 or CD8 class. Log10-transformed breadth and depth values were compared by one-way ANOVA with Sidak's multiple comparisons tests. TCRdb limited this immuneACCESS table to in-frame rearrangements with V and J called. A share of clones is missing; checked studies link under half to unresolved V genes, and the rest is unexplained. That table gives V, J and clone size, and the DNA gave D and trimming. For this sample the table gives 120,000 or so clones, of which approximately 88% were detected only once. The biggest ten clones account for 4.5% to 6% of the sample.

According to the germline V gene, CDR1 reads MNHEY and CDR2 reads SVGEGT. CDR3 length: 13 amino acids, cysteine to phenylalanine. The kept DNA is CDR3 alone, 39 bases in frame from the first base. From V the trimming removes 9 bases and from J it removes 1 base, while the gene matches leave 3 bases of the junction unaccounted for. The receptor was isolated from an adult in good health. The chain employs TRBV6-2 or TRBV6-3 and TRBJ2-3; 8 junctional bases match TRBD2. The source material was peripheral blood, sampled on day 0 of AZD1222 vaccination. The CDR3 reads as follows: CASSGEGTDTQYF. The DNA reads TGTGCCAGTAGCGGGGAGGGCACAGATACGCAGTATTTT.